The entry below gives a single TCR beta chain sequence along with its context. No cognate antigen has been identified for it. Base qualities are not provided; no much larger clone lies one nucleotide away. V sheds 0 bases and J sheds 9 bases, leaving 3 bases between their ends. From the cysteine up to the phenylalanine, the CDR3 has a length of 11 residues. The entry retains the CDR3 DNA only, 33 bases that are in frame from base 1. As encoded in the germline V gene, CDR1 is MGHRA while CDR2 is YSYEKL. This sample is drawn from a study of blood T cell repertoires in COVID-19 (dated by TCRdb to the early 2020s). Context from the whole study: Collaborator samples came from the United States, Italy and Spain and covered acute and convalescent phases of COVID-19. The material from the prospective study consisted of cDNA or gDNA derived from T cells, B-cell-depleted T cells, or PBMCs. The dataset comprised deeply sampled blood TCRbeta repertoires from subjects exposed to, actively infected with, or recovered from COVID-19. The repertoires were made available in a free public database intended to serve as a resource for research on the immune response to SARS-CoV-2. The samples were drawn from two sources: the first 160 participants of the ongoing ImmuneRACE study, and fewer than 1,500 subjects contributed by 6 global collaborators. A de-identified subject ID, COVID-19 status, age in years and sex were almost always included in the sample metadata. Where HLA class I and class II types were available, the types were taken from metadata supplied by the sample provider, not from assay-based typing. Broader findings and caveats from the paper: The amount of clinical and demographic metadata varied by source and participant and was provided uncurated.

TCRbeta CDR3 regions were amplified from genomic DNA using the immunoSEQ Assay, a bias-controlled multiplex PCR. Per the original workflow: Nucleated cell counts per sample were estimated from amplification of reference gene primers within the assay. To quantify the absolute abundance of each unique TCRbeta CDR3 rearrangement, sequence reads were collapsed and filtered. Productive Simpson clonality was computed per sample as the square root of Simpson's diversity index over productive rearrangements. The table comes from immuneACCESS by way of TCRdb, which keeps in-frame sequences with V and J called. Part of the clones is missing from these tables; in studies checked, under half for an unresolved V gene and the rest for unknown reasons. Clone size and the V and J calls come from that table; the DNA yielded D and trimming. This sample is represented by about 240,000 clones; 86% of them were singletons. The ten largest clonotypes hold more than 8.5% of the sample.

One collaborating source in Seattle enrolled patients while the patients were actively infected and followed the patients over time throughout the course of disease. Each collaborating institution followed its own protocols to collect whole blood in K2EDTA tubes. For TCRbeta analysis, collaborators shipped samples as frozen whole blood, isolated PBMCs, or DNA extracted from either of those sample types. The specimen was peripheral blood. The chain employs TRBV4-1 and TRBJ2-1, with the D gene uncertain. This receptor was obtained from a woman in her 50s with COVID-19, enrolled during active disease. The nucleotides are TGCGCCAGCAGCCAAGAGAGTGAGCAGTTCTTC. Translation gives CASSQESEQFF.